Presented here are 4 T cell receptor beta chains from one specimen sequenced in a study of follicular helper T cells after annual influenza vaccination (dated by TCRdb to 2017 to 2019). The library was produced with the immunoSEQ multiplex PCR assay. Not all clones reach the TCRdb copy of this immuneACCESS table, which keeps in-frame sequences only. Checked studies attribute under half of the gap to unresolved V genes and leave the rest unexplained. For this sample there are under 9,500 clones; around 90% appear just once. The ten largest clones add up to roughly 0.45% of the sample. The time point label, read with the paper, signifies: 2015-2016 season, pre-vaccination. The source was CXCR5+ CD38- circulating T follicular helper cells from blood, collected on the day of influenza vaccination. The cell subset or site label on this specimen signifies: circulating Tfh, non-naive CD4+CXCR5+PD-1+ (ICOS+CD38+ or ICOS-CD38-). Every receptor here comes from an adult who received the influenza vaccine.

The chain combines TRBV6-1 with TRBJ2-3; D unclear. The CDR3 length is 15 residues. The germline V and J ends were trimmed by 6 bases and 0 bases, with 13 bases remaining between them. Germline CDR1 MNHNS, CDR2 SASEGT. Here the CDR3 DNA reads TGTGCCAGCAGGATGACTGCGACTAGCACAGATACGCAGTATTTT. Encoded protein: CASRMTATSTDTQYF.

The chain employs TRBV7-2 and TRBJ2-3, with TRBD1 as a possible D gene (5 bases). CDR3 length: 14 amino acids. Between the trimmed V and J ends, which lost 6 bases and 0 bases, there was a span of 10 bases. The germline V gene has CDR1 SGHTA and CDR2 FQGNSA. This CDR3 is CASSPGWSTDTQYF. The CDR3 coding sequence is TGTGCCAGCAGTCCAGGGTGGAGCACAGATACGCAGTATTTT.

The V and J genes are TRBV28 and TRBJ2-2, with no clear D. Germline CDR1 MDHEN, CDR2 SYDVKM. The CDR3 spans 12 residues. V lost 5 bases, J lost 9 bases, and 10 bases lay in between. The CDR3 coding sequence is TGTGCCAGCAGTCCCGGGCCCCGGGAGCTGTTTTTT. The encoded protein is CASSPGPRELFF.

The rearrangement uses TRBV19 and TRBJ1-1; D uncertain. CDR3 length: 13 residues. V was clipped by 5 bases and J by 7 bases, with 14 bases between them. The germline gives CDR1 LNHDA, CDR2 SQIVND (reference sequence). The CDR3 sequence is CASSVREQNEAFF. The CDR3 bases are TGTGCCAGTAGTGTAAGGGAACAGAATGAAGCTTTCTTT. Full variable domain (rest looked up from reference TRBV19 and TRBJ1-1): DGGITQSPKYLFRKEGQNVTLSCEQNLNHDAMYWYRQDPGQGLRLIYYSQIVNDFQKGDIAEGYSVSREKKESFPLTVTSAQKNPTAFYLCASSVREQNEAFFGQGTRLTVV.